Below, 29 T cell receptor beta chains from the same sample are listed, as sequenced in a study of blood T cell repertoires in COVID-19. TCRdb's table, derived via immunoSEQ multiplex PCR, lists solely in-frame clones and lacks some. Of about 190,000 clones listed, around 87% are singletons. The sequencing input was peripheral blood. The receptor set was obtained from a woman in her late teens or twenties who had recovered from COVID-19.

The V and J genes are TRBV2 and TRBJ2-5; possible D gene TRBD1, 6 bases. CDR3 length: 15 residues. Germline loops: CDR1 SNHLY, CDR2 FYNNEI. Trimming took off 6 bases at V and 4 bases at J, with 18 bases between the two ends. The CDR3: CASSLERGSGETQYF. Written as DNA, the CDR3 is TGTGCCAGCAGCCTCGAGAGGGGGAGTGGAGAGACCCAGTACTTC.

The chain is built from TRBV15 and TRBJ2-1; possibly TRBD2 for D (5 bases). V was pared by 0 bases and J by 4 bases, with 10 bases between. This CDR3 is 15 amino acids long. Germline V gene data show CDR1 as LNHNV and CDR2 as YYDKDF (reference sequence). CDR3 amino acids: CATSREAEAYNEQFF. The DNA of the CDR3 is TGTGCCACCAGCAGAGAAGCGGAGGCTTACAATGAGCAGTTCTTC.

V and J are TRBV10-1 and TRBJ2-7; D perhaps matches TRBD2 (6 bases). The V gene's germline CDR1 is WNHNN and CDR2 SYGVQD (reference sequence). The CDR3 length is 14 residues. V dropped 8 bases and J dropped 4 bases, with 18 bases sitting between them. The CDR3 nucleotides are TGCGCCAGCGACTCCGGGAGAACCCCTTACGAGCAGTACTTC. Its translation: CASDSGRTPYEQYF.

The chain uses TRBV2 and TRBJ2-7, with a possible D match to TRBD1 (6 bases). V lost 6 bases, J lost 6 bases, and 15 bases lay in between. Germline loops: CDR1 SNHLY, CDR2 FYNNEI. The CDR3 contains 13 residues. The CDR3 loop is CASSPQDRSEQYF. CDR3 DNA sequence: TGTGCCAGCAGCCCCCAGGACAGAAGCGAGCAGTACTTC.

This clone has only one observation. The V gene is TRBV4-3, the J gene TRBJ2-5; 9 bases map to TRBD1. Germline CDR1 reads LGHNA; CDR2 reads YSLEER. V trimming: 4 bases; J trimming: 4 bases; junction bases outside the gene matches: 7. This CDR3 has 15 residues. The CDR3 DNA is TGCGCCAGCAGCCGCAGAGACAGGGGGGGAGAGACCCAGTACTTC. This sequence encodes CASSRRDRGGETQYF.

This chain links TRBV6-2 or TRBV6-3 with TRBJ2-7; 10 positions agree with TRBD2. V shed 0 bases, J shed 2 bases, and the junction held 7 bases outside the gene matches. This CDR3 has 17 amino acids. Looked up from germline, CDR1 is MNHEY and CDR2 is SVGEGT. In DNA, the CDR3 is TGTGCCAGCAGTTACTCTTGGTCTAGCGGGGGCGCCTACGAGCAGTACTTC. This encodes CASSYSWSSGGAYEQYF.

The J gene is TRBJ1-2, the V gene TRBV7-9, with 9 bases identical to TRBD1. V lost 5 bases and J lost 6; bases outside the gene matches: 10. The CDR3 spans 15 residues. Germline CDR1 SEHNR, CDR2 FQNEAQ (reference sequence). The CDR3 DNA follows: TGTGCCAGCAGCGGGATCAACAGGGGGCTGAATGGCTACACCTTC. Protein sequence: CASSGINRGLNGYTF.

DNA for the CDR3: TGCGCCAGCAGCCAAGATTACGGGACAGGCTCCTATAGCAATCAGCCCCAGCATTTT. It codes for CASSQDYGTGSYSNQPQHF. The chain recombines TRBV4-3 with TRBJ1-5; 8 bases are a match to TRBD1. V gave up 0 bases and J gave up 0 bases; unmatched junction bases: 10. The CDR3 consists of 19 residues. Germline assignment: CDR1 LGHNA and CDR2 YSLEER.

This rearrangement joins TRBV7-9 to TRBJ2-2, with TRBD1 matching 11 bases. Germline CDR1 SEHNR, CDR2 FQNEAQ (reference sequence). This CDR3 is 16 amino acids long. V lost 0 bases and J lost 4; bases outside the gene matches: 1. CDR3 loop: CASSLAGTGGTGELFF. The DNA for the CDR3 is TGTGCCAGCAGCTTAGCCGGGACAGGGGGCACCGGGGAGCTGTTTTTT.

CDR3: CASSLRAASGGVADTQYF. The CDR3 DNA reads TGCGCCAGCAGCTTGCGGGCTGCTAGCGGGGGGGTAGCAGATACGCAGTATTTT. This chain joins TRBV5-1 and TRBJ2-3, with 12 bases identical to TRBD2. Germline CDR1 and CDR2: SGHRS and YFSETQ. J lost 4 bases, V lost 1 base, and 10 bases had no gene match. The CDR3 contains 18 residues. The variable domain in full, with the rest retrieved from reference TRBV5-1 and TRBJ2-3, is KAGVTQTPRYLIKTRGQQVTLSCSPISGHRSVSWYQQTPGQGLQFLFEYFSETQRNKGNFPGRFSGRQFSNSRSEMNVSTLELGDSALYLCASSLRAASGGVADTQYFGPGTRLTVL.

The chain joins TRBV5-6 to TRBJ1-2; no firm D call. Germline loops: CDR1 SGHDT, CDR2 YYEEEE. This CDR3 region has 14 residues. Trimming shortened V by 0 bases and J by 4 bases, and 10 bases separated the two germline ends. The DNA for the CDR3 is TGTGCCAGCAGCTTGGAAGCCTCCCCCTATGGCTACACCTTC. Its protein product is CASSLEASPYGYTF. The full variable domain, in which reference TRBV5-6 and TRBJ1-2 provide the parts outside the CDR3, is DAGVTQSPTHLIKTRGQQVTLRCSPKSGHDTVSWYQQALGQGPQFIFQYYEEEERQRGNFPDRFSGHQFPNYSSELNVNALLLGDSALYLCASSLEASPYGYTFGSGTRLTVV.

The gene calls are TRBV27 and TRBJ2-1, with 7 bases fitting TRBD2. The CDR3 is 13 amino acids. CDR1 is MNHEY and CDR2 is SMNVEV in the germline V gene (reference sequence). V shed 0 bases, J shed 7 bases, and the junction held 0 bases outside the gene matches. The CDR3 region has the DNA TGTGCCAGCAGTTTATCGCGGGAGAATGAGCAGTTCTTC. Translated: CASSLSRENEQFF.

This chain connects TRBV10-3 to TRBJ2-2, with 9 bases that match TRBD2. This CDR3 is built from 14 residues. Germline V gives CDR1 ENHRY, CDR2 SYGVKD. V lost 10 bases and J lost 6; bases outside the gene matches: 9. The chain's CDR3 is CATSQVAGAGELFF. In DNA, the CDR3 is TGTGCCACCTCCCAGGTAGCGGGGGCCGGGGAGCTGTTTTTT.

This chain connects TRBV6-1 to TRBJ2-2; D is possibly TRBD2 (7 bases). Trimming took off 2 bases at V and 3 bases at J, with 13 bases between the two ends. This CDR3 is 16 amino acids long. Per the germline V gene, CDR1 is MNHNS and CDR2 is SASEGT. The CDR3 reads CASSETGGRDTGELFF. CDR3 nucleotide sequence: TGTGCCAGCAGTGAAACCGGGGGGCGGGACACCGGGGAGCTGTTTTTT.

J is TRBJ1-5 and V is TRBV4-3, with TRBD1 matching over 10 bases. Trimming removed 4 bases from V and 7 bases from J; junction bases left unmatched: 4. CDR1 is LGHNA, CDR2 YSLEER, per germline. The CDR3 covers 14 residues. This chain's CDR3 is CASSLTGGGQPQHF. The CDR3, as DNA: TGCGCCAGCAGCCTGACAGGGGGCGGACAGCCCCAGCATTTT.

The rearrangement joins TRBV6-2 or TRBV6-3 to TRBJ2-5, with D unclear. CDR1 MNHEY and CDR2 SVGEGT come from the germline V gene. Trimming left V 4 bases short and J 5 bases short, with 11 bases between. This CDR3 has 13 amino acids. CDR3 sequence reads: CASSFSGLETQYF. CDR3 in DNA: TGTGCCAGCAGTTTTTCAGGTCTGGAGACCCAGTACTTC.

The chain couples TRBV4-3 to TRBJ1-2; D unclear. With 0 bases removed from V and 8 bases from J, the gap between germline ends came to 16 bases. From germline, CDR1 is LGHNA and CDR2 YSLEER. This CDR3 contains 15 residues. This chain's CDR3 is CASSQDALPTGGYTF. The CDR3 DNA reads TGCGCCAGCAGCCAAGATGCACTTCCCACGGGGGGCTACACCTTC.

This rearrangement joins TRBV28 to TRBJ2-3; 9 nucleotides agree with TRBD2. J lost 2 bases, V lost 4 bases, and 10 bases had no gene match. The germline gives CDR1 MDHEN, CDR2 SYDVKM. The CDR3 contains 17 residues. CDR3 DNA: TGTGCCAGCAGTTCACCTTACAGACTAGCGGACACAGATACGCAGTATTTT. Protein sequence: CASSSPYRLADTDTQYF.

In its sample, this clone was seen a few times. The chain joins TRBV7-8 to TRBJ1-5; 8 bases match TRBD1. This CDR3 comprises 16 residues. J gave up 2 bases and V 1 base, and 4 bases lay outside the gene matches. Germline CDR1 reads SGHVS; CDR2 reads FQNEAQ. CDR3 in DNA: TGTGCCAGCAGCTTAGGGCAGGGGGCTGGCAATCAGCCCCAGCATTTT. This gives the protein CASSLGQGAGNQPQHF. The entire variable domain, with the rest obtained from reference TRBV7-8 and TRBJ1-5, is as follows: GAGVSQSPRYKVAKRGQDVALRCDPISGHVSLFWYQQALGQGPEFLTYFQNEAQLDKSGLPSDRFFAERPEGSVSTLKIQRTQQEDSAVYLCASSLGQGAGNQPQHFGDGTRLSIL.

The DNA for the CDR3 is TGTGCCAGCAGCCATTTTGCGGGGGCGGGAACCGGGGAGCTGTTTTTT. It yields the protein CASSHFAGAGTGELFF. This chain links TRBV14 with TRBJ2-2; a weak D match, TRBD2 (7 bases). This CDR3 contains 16 residues. Germline V gives CDR1 SGHDN, CDR2 FVKESK. V shed 3 bases and J shed 5 bases, with 16 bases lying between them.

This rearrangement joins TRBV19 to TRBJ2-3, with a tentative D call TRBD2 (5 bases). Germline CDR1 is LNHDA and CDR2 is SQIVND (reference sequence). This CDR3 comprises 16 residues. V was clipped by 3 bases and J by 0 bases, with 13 bases between them. The CDR3 here is CASSMGGWDSTDTQYF. The CDR3 DNA is TGTGCCAGTAGTATGGGCGGGTGGGATAGCACAGATACGCAGTATTTT.

V and J are TRBV18 and TRBJ1-1; no firm D call. V was cut by 6 bases and J by 8 bases, with 16 bases left in between. CDR3 length equals 13 residues. Germline values: CDR1 KGHSH, CDR2 LQKENI. CDR3 region: CASSLLRGAEAFF. In DNA form, the CDR3 reads TGTGCCAGCTCCCTACTCCGAGGCGCAGAAGCTTTCTTT.

This sequence joins TRBV7-2 and TRBJ2-3; possible D gene TRBD1, 5 bases. CDR1 and CDR2 (germline): SGHTA, FQGNSA. V was cut by 5 bases and J by 8 bases, with 17 bases left in between. The CDR3 consists of 14 residues. CDR3 bases: TGTGCCAGCAGCCTACTGCAGGGTCCTGTTACGCAGTATTTT. Residues: CASSLLQGPVTQYF. The variable domain in full, with the rest retrieved from reference TRBV7-2 and TRBJ2-3, is GAGVSQSPSNKVTEKGKDVELRCDPISGHTALYWYRQSLGQGLEFLIYFQGNSAPDKSGLPSDRFSAERTGGSVSTLTIQRTQQEDSAVYLCASSLLQGPVTQYFGPGTRLTVL.

The chain joins TRBV4-1 to TRBJ2-3; D might be TRBD1 (6 bases). Germline-derived CDR1 and CDR2 are MGHRA and YSYEKL. The CDR3 loop spans 15 amino acids. Trimming took off 7 bases at V and 0 bases at J, with 14 bases between the two ends. CDR3 loop: CASMGRGGSTDTQYF. In DNA form, the CDR3 reads TGCGCCAGCATGGGGAGAGGGGGAAGCACAGATACGCAGTATTTT.

The rearrangement uses TRBV6-5 and TRBJ1-6; possible D gene TRBD1, 5 bases. The germline V gene encodes CDR1 MNHEY and CDR2 SVGAGI. The CDR3 runs to 16 residues. V lost 2 bases and J 0 bases, leaving 8 bases between the germline ends. This chain's CDR3 is CASSYGGSSYNSPLHF. The CDR3 bases are TGTGCCAGCAGTTACGGGGGGAGCTCCTATAATTCACCCCTCCACTTT.

The chain recombines TRBV9 with TRBJ1-1; 8 bases are shared with TRBD1. The ends lost 4 bases at V and 5 bases at J; junction bases unmatched: 10. The CDR3 has 15 residues. Germline V gene sequence: CDR1 SGDLS, CDR2 YYNGEE. CDR3 nucleotide sequence: TGTGCCAGCAGCAAAGGACAGGGCAGTTTGACTGAAGCTTTCTTT. It codes for CASSKGQGSLTEAFF.

This clone was detected a few times. The rearrangement links TRBV19 to TRBJ1-1; D may be TRBD1 (6 bases). From germline, CDR1 is LNHDA and CDR2 SQIVND (reference sequence). The CDR3 runs 14 residues. V was shortened by 6 bases and J by 0 bases, with 11 bases between the two germline ends. The CDR3 protein is CASRYRDMNTEAFF. As DNA, the CDR3 is TGTGCCAGTAGATACCGGGACATGAACACTGAAGCTTTCTTT.

This clone was counted a single time. The rearrangement links TRBV30 to TRBJ1-1; TRBD1 is a possible D gene (6 bases). Germline V lookup: CDR1 GTSNPN, CDR2 SVGIG (reference sequence). The CDR3 is 12 residues long. Trimming removed 3 bases from V and 5 bases from J, with 10 bases in between. The CDR3 DNA follows: TGTGCCTGGAGCGTAGGGGGAACTGAAGCTTTCTTT. Amino acid sequence: CAWSVGGTEAFF. The full variable domain, rest sourced from reference TRBV30 and TRBJ1-1, is SQTIHQWPATLVQPVGSPLSLECTVEGTSNPNLYWYRQAAGRGLQLLFYSVGIGQISSEVPQNLSASRPQDRQFILSSKKLLLSDSGFYLCAWSVGGTEAFFGQGTRLTVV.

The chain has TRBV2 and TRBJ2-1, with 7 bases fitting TRBD1. Trimming took 4 bases from V and 4 from J; bases not matched to a gene: 4. The CDR3 contains 14 residues. CDR1 is SNHLY and CDR2 is FYNNEI in the germline V gene. CDR3 DNA sequence: TGTGCCAGCAGTGTACAGGGGCAGTACAATGAGCAGTTCTTC. This codes for CASSVQGQYNEQFF.